Shown below are 16 T cell receptor beta chains from a single sample sequenced in a study of cytomegalovirus exposure and HLA in healthy donors. A multiplex PCR was run with 60 Vbeta primers and 13 Jbeta primers. Some clones are missing from TCRdb's copy, which holds only in-frame ones; the method was immunoSEQ multiplex PCR. This sample contains roughly 75,000 clones. Sequenced sample: PBMCs. These receptors were collected from a man in his forties in good health and CMV-seronegative.

The chain links TRBV6-6 to TRBJ2-7; 10 nucleotides line up with TRBD1. This CDR3 contains 13 residues. The V gene end was trimmed by 7 bases and the J gene end by 1 base; junction bases not matched to a gene: 1. Germline CDR1 is MNHNY and CDR2 is SVGAGI (reference sequence). The CDR3 bases are TGTGCCAGCACGGACAGGGGGTCCTACGAGCAGTACTTC. This sequence encodes CASTDRGSYEQYF.

The gene calls are TRBV4-3 and TRBJ1-1; 8 nucleotides align to TRBD1. V shed 4 bases and J 4 bases; nucleotides not matched to a gene: 2. Germline V gene sequence: CDR1 LGHNA, CDR2 YSLEER. The CDR3 has 13 residues. As DNA, the CDR3 is TGCGCCAGCAGCCGGGACAGGCTCACTGAAGCTTTCTTT. It translates to CASSRDRLTEAFF.

V gene TRBV28 combines with J gene TRBJ2-3, with D perhaps TRBD1 (6 bases). Germline assignment: CDR1 MDHEN and CDR2 SYDVKM. CDR3 length: 14 amino acids. Between the trimmed V and J ends, which lost 6 bases and 7 bases, there was a span of 17 bases. CDR3 bases: TGTGCCAGCAGGGGGGCGGAACCAAGACATACGCAGTATTTT. Translating it yields CASRGAEPRHTQYF.

V gene TRBV4-3 combines with J gene TRBJ2-7; possibly TRBD2 for D (7 bases). The V end lost 0 bases, the J end lost 2 bases, and 20 bases lay between the germline ends. Germline CDR1 reads LGHNA; CDR2 reads YSLEER. This CDR3 is built from 18 residues. The CDR3 here is CASSQDNGGGRGTYEQYF. The CDR3, as DNA: TGCGCCAGCAGCCAAGATAACGGAGGAGGGAGGGGGACCTACGAGCAGTACTTC.

The rearrangement links TRBV6-5 to TRBJ2-5; D may be TRBD2 (6 bases). V lost 4 bases and J 5 bases, leaving 11 bases between the germline ends. Germline V gene lookup returns CDR1 MNHEY and CDR2 SVGAGI. This CDR3 has 13 amino acids. The CDR3 here is CASSSAGPETQYF. CDR3 sequence (DNA): TGTGCCAGCAGTTCTGCGGGACCGGAGACCCAGTACTTC.

The V call is TRBV5-1, the J call TRBJ2-7; 8 positions match TRBD2. After removal of 0 bases from V and 4 bases from J, the junction contained 6 bases not matched to a gene. The CDR3 totals 15 residues. The germline V gene has CDR1 SGHRS and CDR2 YFSETQ. The DNA of the CDR3 is TGCGCCAGCAGCTTGGCAGCGGGAGAGGTTTACGAGCAGTACTTC. Its translation is CASSLAAGEVYEQYF.

The chain uses TRBV12-5 and TRBJ2-3; the match to TRBD2 covers 12 bases. The CDR3 extends over 16 amino acids. Trimming removed 1 base from V and 2 bases from J; junction bases left unmatched: 1. Germline loops: CDR1 LGHNT, CDR2 FRNRAP. The CDR3 DNA follows: TGTGCTAGTGGTTTGGGACTAGCGGGAGTCACAGATACGCAGTATTTT. As protein: CASGLGLAGVTDTQYF.

The chain employs TRBV4-3 and TRBJ2-7; 10 bases are shared with TRBD1. CDR3 length: 16 residues. Germline CDR1 reads LGHNA; CDR2 reads YSLEER. J was trimmed by 3 bases and V by 1 base; bases with no gene match: 6. CDR3 sequence reads: CASSQVRGQGFYEQYF. The DNA for the CDR3 is TGCGCCAGCAGCCAAGTTAGGGGACAGGGGTTCTACGAGCAGTACTTC.

The V and J genes are TRBV7-8 and TRBJ1-2; 9 nucleotides match TRBD1. Germline V gene lookup returns CDR1 SGHVS and CDR2 FQNEAQ. The ends lost 5 bases at V and 6 bases at J; junction bases unmatched: 10. The CDR3 runs to 15 residues. The CDR3 DNA reads TGTGCCAGCAGCCGATACTCCGGGACAGGGCATGGCTACACCTTC. Amino acids: CASSRYSGTGHGYTF.

The chain employs TRBV4-2 and TRBJ1-2; D possibly corresponds to TRBD1 (5 bases). Germline V CDR1 and CDR2: LGHNA, YNFKEQ. This CDR3 comprises 16 residues. V shed 1 base and J shed 2 bases, with 14 bases lying between them. CDR3 DNA sequence: TGTGCCAGCAGCCAAGTGGGGGGGGGAGCCAACTATGGCTACACCTTC. This sequence encodes CASSQVGGGANYGYTF.

V is TRBV10-2 and J is TRBJ2-3, with 8 positions matching TRBD2. V dropped 11 bases and J dropped 4; count of bases not matched to a gene: 14. The CDR3 length is 15 residues. Germline loops: CDR1 WSHSY, CDR2 SAAADI. In DNA form, the CDR3 reads TGCGCCCCCCTCCCCCCCAGCGGGGGAGCAGATACGCAGTATTTT. Protein: CAPLPPSGGADTQYF.

The chain combines TRBV30 with TRBJ2-7; 9 bases align to TRBD2. Losses at the gene ends were 3 bases for V and 6 bases for J; bases not matched to a gene: 9. Per the germline V gene, CDR1 is GTSNPN and CDR2 is SVGIG (reference sequence). CDR3 size: 14 residues. This chain's CDR3 is CAWSIAGGLGEQYF. CDR3 nucleotides: TGTGCCTGGAGCATCGCGGGAGGGCTTGGCGAGCAGTACTTC.

V and J are TRBV2 and TRBJ2-2, with 7 bases matching TRBD1. The CDR3 sequence is 15 residues long. V lost 4 bases and J lost 5; bases outside the gene matches: 7. The germline V gene encodes CDR1 SNHLY and CDR2 FYNNEI. CDR3 protein: CASSAHRGETGELFF. For the CDR3, the DNA is TGTGCCAGCAGTGCCCACAGGGGAGAGACCGGGGAGCTGTTTTTT. The whole variable domain, remainder taken from reference TRBV2 and TRBJ2-2, is EPEVTQTPSHQVTQMGQEVILRCVPISNHLYFYWYRQILGQKVEFLVSFYNNEISEKSEIFDDQFSVERPDGSNFTLKIRSTKLEDSAMYFCASSAHRGETGELFFGEGSRLTVL.

The V and J genes are TRBV5-4 and TRBJ2-7; 9 bases line up with TRBD2. V gave up 4 bases and J gave up 3 bases; unmatched junction bases: 5. Germline V gene lookup returns CDR1 SGHNT and CDR2 YYREEE (reference sequence). The CDR3 sequence is 14 residues long. CDR3 amino acids: CASSGASGNYEQYF. The DNA of the CDR3 is TGTGCCAGCAGCGGCGCTAGCGGGAACTACGAGCAGTACTTC.

The chain carries TRBV5-6 and TRBJ1-1; 9 bases are shared with TRBD1. Germline values: CDR1 SGHDT, CDR2 YYEEEE. The V segment lost 3 bases and the J segment 6 bases; nucleotides outside the gene matches: 12. This CDR3 comprises 16 residues. Here the CDR3 reads CASSWGDRGMLAEAFF. The CDR3 DNA sequence: TGTGCCAGCAGCTGGGGCGACAGGGGGATGTTGGCTGAAGCTTTCTTT.

The rearrangement joins TRBV29-1 to TRBJ2-5; 14 nucleotides line up with TRBD2. The J call may not be correct, given that the DNA end is closer to TRBJ2-7. CDR1 and CDR2 from the germline V gene are SQVTM and ANQGSEA. The CDR3 is made up of 13 amino acids. CDR3 protein: CSVGTSGGYEQYF. Here the CDR3 DNA reads TGCAGCGTAGGGACTAGCGGGGGTTACGAGCAGTACTTC.